The following is a T cell receptor (beta chain) sequence with its context. Its antigen is unidentified. TCRdb's copy holds only in-frame clones and misses some; the assay was immunoSEQ multiplex PCR. Of roughly 73,000 clones listed, approximately 93% were seen once; the top ten hold about 1.6%. The sample is drawn from a study of cytomegalovirus exposure and HLA in healthy donors. Overall study: A later analysis reported the same platform for the approximately 110 validation repertoires and the roughly 700 first-cohort repertoires. Whole-study findings and limits: In a later analysis, first-cohort TCR clusters were found to tend to co-occur in the roughly 120 validation repertoires. Most sequenced TCRs were rare (though some public TCRs occurred in many donors).

The germline CDR1 and CDR2 sequences are SGHNT and YYREEE (reference sequence). CDR3 length equals 14 residues. V lost 7 bases, J lost 2 bases, and 14 bases lay in between. This receptor was identified in a young man in good health and CMV-seropositive. The J gene is TRBJ2-3, the V gene TRBV5-4, with D hard to call. The sequencing input was PBMCs. The CDR3 sequence is CASGKSQDTDTQYF. CDR3 nucleotide sequence: TGTGCCAGCGGAAAGAGCCAGGACACAGATACGCAGTATTTT.